This T cell receptor beta chain appears in the sequencing data of a study of cytomegalovirus exposure and HLA in healthy donors. CDR1 is SGHDT and CDR2 is YYEEEE in the germline V gene. The CDR3 covers 12 residues. Trimming took off 4 bases at V and 6 bases at J, with 7 bases between the two ends. 60 Vbeta and 13 Jbeta primers were used in PCR. Clones were read by immunoSEQ multiplex PCR, and TCRdb kept only the in-frame ones, dropping some. The sample has 100,000 or so clones, 78% seen once. The chain carries TRBV5-6 and TRBJ2-2; no clear D. The source is a man aged 25 to 40 in good health and CMV-seronegative. Sequenced: PBMCs. Here the CDR3 reads CASSPGPGELFF. Written as DNA, the CDR3 is TGTGCCAGCAGCCCCGGTCCCGGGGAGCTGTTTTTT.